One sample yielded the 12 T cell receptor beta chains listed below, sequenced in a study of OX40 agonist ivuxolimab in advanced cancers. The data were produced by immunoSEQ multiplex PCR, yet TCRdb's version contains in-frame clones alone and is incomplete. The sample carries about 76,000 clones, 85% recorded once. This sample comprised CD4+ or CD8+ T cells sorted from blood, obtained in a trial of the OX40 agonist ivuxolimab. The receptor source for this set is an adult with an advanced solid tumor such as melanoma, head and neck, liver or kidney cancer.

This rearrangement joins TRBV2 to TRBJ2-5; 8 nucleotides agree with TRBD2. V lost 5 bases and J lost 4; bases outside the gene matches: 9. Germline CDR1 reads SNHLY; CDR2 reads FYNNEI. The CDR3 totals 15 residues. CDR3 nucleotides: TGTGCCAGCAGTACGGTAGCGGGACGCGGAGAGACCCAGTACTTC. This codes for CASSTVAGRGETQYF.

The chain links TRBV18 to TRBJ1-2, with 10 bases fitting TRBD1. The CDR3 covers 16 residues. V dropped 3 bases and J dropped 4; count of bases not matched to a gene: 8. Per germline, CDR1 KGHSH and CDR2 LQKENI. CDR3: CASSPTGGAAGYGYTF. As DNA, the CDR3 is TGTGCCAGCTCACCGACAGGGGGCGCGGCGGGCTATGGCTACACCTTC. Complete variable domain (other parts from reference TRBV18 and TRBJ1-2): NAGVMQNPRHLVRRRGQEARLRCSPMKGHSHVYWYRQLPEEGLKFMVYLQKENIIDESGMPKERFSAEFPKEGPSILRIQQVVRGDSAAYFCASSPTGGAAGYGYTFGSGTRLTVV.

This clone was seen a handful of times. The chain employs TRBV9 and TRBJ2-7; possible D gene TRBD1, 6 bases. The V gene lost 3 bases and the J gene lost 3 bases, with 10 bases spanning the gap. Germline-derived CDR1 and CDR2 are SGDLS and YYNGEE. The CDR3 is 13 residues long. CDR3 protein: CASSDDRIYEQYF. Written as DNA, the CDR3 is TGTGCCAGCAGCGATGACAGGATCTACGAGCAGTACTTC.

The chain uses TRBV2 and TRBJ1-5; 7 bases are shared with TRBD1. This CDR3 contains 16 residues. Germline assignment: CDR1 SNHLY and CDR2 FYNNEI. The ends lost 3 bases at V and 3 bases at J; junction bases unmatched: 8. The CDR3 region has the DNA TGTGCCAGCAGTGAGGGCAGGGGGTCCCACAATCAGCCCCAGCATTTT. Its protein is CASSEGRGSHNQPQHF.

The J gene is TRBJ2-5, the V gene TRBV7-2, with 8 bases identical to TRBD1. J gave up 3 bases and V 2 bases, and 2 bases lay outside the gene matches. CDR3 length: 14 amino acids. CDR1 and CDR2 (germline): SGHTA, FQGNSA. The CDR3 bases are TGTGCCAGCAGCTTATTGACAGGGGAAGAGACCCAGTACTTC. This sequence encodes CASSLLTGEETQYF.

This clone was recorded once. The V call is TRBV29-1, the J call TRBJ2-5; D gene ambiguous. The CDR3 totals 13 residues. CDR1 and CDR2 from the germline V gene are SQVTM and ANQGSEA. V shed 2 bases and J shed 5 bases, with 12 bases lying between them. CDR3 residues: CSVERTYGETQYF. DNA of the CDR3: TGCAGCGTTGAAAGGACGTACGGGGAGACCCAGTACTTC.

The gene calls are TRBV5-1 and TRBJ2-7; 13 positions agree with TRBD2. The CDR3 covers 16 residues. The V gene's germline CDR1 is SGHRS and CDR2 YFSETQ. The V gene end was trimmed by 3 bases and the J gene end by 4 bases; junction bases not matched to a gene: 7. The CDR3 region is CASSSLTSGRRYEQYF. DNA for the CDR3: TGCGCCAGCAGCTCGCTGACTAGCGGGAGGCGGTACGAGCAGTACTTC. Combining the CDR3 with reference TRBV5-1 and TRBJ2-7 gives the whole variable domain KAGVTQTPRYLIKTRGQQVTLSCSPISGHRSVSWYQQTPGQGLQFLFEYFSETQRNKGNFPGRFSGRQFSNSRSEMNVSTLELGDSALYLCASSSLTSGRRYEQYFGPGTRLTVT.

The chain has TRBV5-1 and TRBJ2-7, with a possible D match to TRBD2 (5 bases). Trimming cost V 4 bases and J 3 bases, with 17 bases left between them. Germline assignment: CDR1 SGHRS and CDR2 YFSETQ. CDR3 length: 15 amino acids. CDR3 residues: CASSPEAGSVYEQYF. The CDR3 DNA sequence: TGCGCCAGCAGCCCCGAAGCAGGTAGCGTCTACGAGCAGTACTTC.

The chain carries TRBV7-8 and TRBJ1-1; D might be TRBD1 (5 bases). Germline-derived CDR1 and CDR2 are SGHVS and FQNEAQ. The V gene lost 3 bases and the J gene lost 1 base, with 15 bases spanning the gap. The CDR3 runs 16 residues. The CDR3, as DNA: TGTGCCAGCAGCTTCGAACGGCCGGGGCCGAACACTGAAGCTTTCTTT. Translating gives CASSFERPGPNTEAFF. The full variable domain, rest sourced from reference TRBV7-8 and TRBJ1-1, is GAGVSQSPRYKVAKRGQDVALRCDPISGHVSLFWYQQALGQGPEFLTYFQNEAQLDKSGLPSDRFFAERPEGSVSTLKIQRTQQEDSAVYLCASSFERPGPNTEAFFGQGTRLTVV.

CDR3 in amino acids: CASSIGRDRGNRTEAFF. The CDR3 nucleotides are TGTGCCAGTAGTATAGGCCGGGACAGGGGAAATCGAACTGAAGCTTTCTTT. The rearrangement uses TRBV19 and TRBJ1-1, with 10 bases lining up with TRBD1. The CDR3 loop spans 17 amino acids. Losses at the gene ends were 1 base for V and 5 bases for J; bases not matched to a gene: 10. Looked up from germline, CDR1 is LNHDA and CDR2 is SQIVND (reference sequence).

The gene calls are TRBV15 and TRBJ1-2; D unclear. Between the trimmed V and J ends, which lost 6 bases and 5 bases, there was a span of 13 bases. The CDR3 consists of 13 residues. Germline-derived CDR1 and CDR2 are LNHNV and YYDKDF (reference sequence). The CDR3 reads CATRPGEPYGYTF. DNA of the CDR3: TGTGCCACCAGGCCAGGAGAACCGTATGGCTACACCTTC.

This clone was found a few times. The chain recombines TRBV7-9 with TRBJ1-2, with D hard to call. The CDR3 is 15 residues long. Germline V gives CDR1 SEHNR, CDR2 FQNEAQ (reference sequence). V was cut by 5 bases and J by 4 bases, with 17 bases left in between. This CDR3 reads CASSPLRGEGYGYTF. CDR3 in DNA: TGTGCCAGCAGCCCCTTAAGAGGCGAGGGCTATGGCTACACCTTC. Filled out from reference TRBV7-9 and TRBJ1-2, the complete variable domain reads DTGVSQNPRHKITKRGQNVTFRCDPISEHNRLYWYRQTLGQGPEFLTYFQNEAQLEKSRLLSDRFSAERPKGSFSTLEIQRTEQGDSAMYLCASSPLRGEGYGYTFGSGTRLTVV.